Each of the 20 T cell receptor beta chains below was sequenced from the same sample in a study of Ad26.COV2.S vaccination and SARS-CoV-2 variants (dated by TCRdb to 2020 to 2022). Preparation of the library involved the immunoSEQ multiplex PCR assay. TCRdb limited this immuneACCESS table to in-frame rearrangements with V and J called. A share of clones is missing; checked studies link under half to unresolved V genes, and the rest is unexplained. The sample table shows 450,000 to 550,000 clones, and about nine tenths are seen once. Roughly 1.7% of the sample rests with the top ten. The intended sense of this specimen's treatment or condition label: 19 received Ad26.COV2.S at low or high dose, single or two shots; roughly five received placebo; per-sample allocation not given. Repertoires of vaccine and placebo recipients were sequenced from samples taken on day 63 after the first injection. The sequencing here drew on peripheral blood, taken in a trial of Ad26.COV2.S vaccine versus placebo. The receptors here all came from a person between 18 and 59 years old who received the Ad26.COV2.S COVID-19 vaccine or a placebo.

CDR3 nucleotide sequence: TGTGCCAGCAGCCAATCGTTCGCTTCGGAGACCCAGTACTTC. Translation gives CASSQSFASETQYF. The chain has TRBV3-1 (or the pseudogene TRBV3-2) and TRBJ2-5, with no clear D. Germline CDR1 is LGHDT and CDR2 is YNNKEL (reference sequence). The CDR3 runs 14 residues. Deletions cut 2 bases from V and 5 bases from J, with 12 bases between.

As concerns this clone: A read error may account for a junction end that differs from germline. The chain couples TRBV7-9 to TRBJ2-7; no definite D call. CDR3 length: 13 amino acids. The germline V gene has CDR1 SEHNR and CDR2 FQNEAQ (reference sequence). The DNA of the CDR3 is TGTGCCAGCAGCTTATCGGGCTCCAACGAGCAGTACTTC. It codes for CASSLSGSNEQYF.

The CDR3 is CAWGNTPEKLFF. CDR3 nucleotide sequence: TGTGCCTGGGGCAACACGCCCGAAAAACTGTTTTTT. The gene calls are TRBV30 and TRBJ1-4; D is unclear. V dropped 5 bases and J dropped 8 bases, with 12 bases sitting between them. Germline assignment: CDR1 GTSNPN and CDR2 SVGIG (reference sequence). The CDR3 extends over 12 amino acids.

The V call is TRBV5-1, the J call TRBJ1-3; possibly TRBD1 for D (5 bases). This CDR3 region has 14 residues. Trimming took 2 bases from V and 1 from J, leaving 7 bases between them. Germline values: CDR1 SGHRS, CDR2 YFSETQ. The CDR3 is CASSFGGSGNTIYF. The CDR3, as DNA: TGCGCCAGCAGCTTCGGGGGTTCTGGAAACACCATATATTTT.

The chain has TRBV28 and TRBJ1-2; 7 bases fit TRBD1. CDR3 length: 13 amino acids. J was trimmed by 8 bases and V by 6 bases; bases with no gene match: 9. Germline loops: CDR1 MDHEN, CDR2 SYDVKM. This CDR3 reads CASRTTGVRGYTF. The CDR3 region has the DNA TGTGCCAGCAGAACAACAGGGGTTAGGGGCTACACCTTC.

The chain has TRBV19 and TRBJ2-7; D remains unclear. The CDR3 runs to 14 residues. Germline CDR1 is LNHDA and CDR2 is SQIVND (reference sequence). Trimming removed 4 bases from V and 3 bases from J, with 13 bases in between. Here the CDR3 reads CASSRGTSFYEQYF. The CDR3 coding sequence is TGTGCCAGTAGTAGGGGTACCAGCTTCTACGAGCAGTACTTC.

This chain connects TRBV6-5 to TRBJ1-2; TRBD1 is a possible D gene (5 bases). With 6 bases removed from V and 10 bases from J, the gap between germline ends came to 18 bases. Germline V gene sequence: CDR1 MNHEY, CDR2 SVGAGI. The CDR3 extends over 13 amino acids. CDR3 nucleotide sequence: TGTGCCAGCAGCCCCGGGACGGGGAAAAACTACACCTTC. Its translation is CASSPGTGKNYTF.

This chain uses TRBV5-4 with TRBJ1-5; D might be TRBD1 (5 bases). The CDR3 length is 12 residues. The germline gives CDR1 SGHNT, CDR2 YYREEE (reference sequence). V lost 0 bases to trimming and J lost 7 bases, with 5 bases between them. DNA for the CDR3: TGTGCCAGCAGCTTGGAGGGGCAGCCCCAGCATTTT. Translation: CASSLEGQPQHF.

The V gene is TRBV6-1, the J gene TRBJ1-1; unclear D gene. V dropped 4 bases and J dropped 2 bases, with 8 bases sitting between them. There are 13 residues in the CDR3. Per germline, CDR1 MNHNS and CDR2 SASEGT. The CDR3: CASSATLNTEAFF. The CDR3 DNA reads TGTGCCAGCAGTGCGACACTAAACACTGAAGCTTTCTTT.

The chain joins TRBV9 to TRBJ2-5; 7 nucleotides line up with TRBD2. V gave up 4 bases and J gave up 0 bases; unmatched junction bases: 3. The germline V gene encodes CDR1 SGDLS and CDR2 YYNGEE. This CDR3 has 14 residues. CDR3 sequence: CASSFSGNQETQYF. Written as DNA, the CDR3 is TGTGCCAGCAGCTTCAGCGGGAACCAAGAGACCCAGTACTTC.

The chain is built from TRBV29-1 and TRBJ1-2; D is ambiguous. Germline V gene lookup returns CDR1 SQVTM and CDR2 ANQGSEA. CDR3 length: 13 amino acids. Trimming removed 5 bases from V and 2 bases from J, with 12 bases in between. The CDR3 DNA follows: TGCAGCGTTTATGATACAGACAACTATGGCTACACCTTC. Its translation: CSVYDTDNYGYTF. Full variable domain (outside the CDR3, taken from reference TRBV29-1 and TRBJ1-2): SAVISQKPSRDICQRGTSLTIQCQVDSQVTMMFWYRQQPGQSLTLIATANQGSEATYESGFVIDKFPISRPNLTFSTLTVSNMSPEDSSIYLCSVYDTDNYGYTFGSGTRLTVV.

The V gene is TRBV6-5, the J gene TRBJ2-7; D perhaps matches TRBD1 (6 bases). Germline V gives CDR1 MNHEY, CDR2 SVGAGI. The CDR3 extends over 14 amino acids. Trimming stripped 5 bases from V and 2 bases from J, with 13 bases between. DNA of the CDR3: TGTGCCAGCAGTCAGACCTCAGGGGCCTACGAGCAGTACTTC. Residues: CASSQTSGAYEQYF.

In nucleotides, the CDR3 is TGCAGCGCCAAACGGACAGCTCATTATGGCTACACCTTC. It translates to CSAKRTAHYGYTF. The V gene is TRBV29-1, the J gene TRBJ1-2; the D gene is possibly TRBD1 (6 bases). This CDR3 spans 13 amino acids. Per the germline V gene, CDR1 is SQVTM and CDR2 is ANQGSEA. V lost 7 bases to trimming and J lost 5 bases, with 17 bases between them.

V usage is TRBV4-1 and J usage is TRBJ2-5; possible D gene TRBD1, 6 bases. This CDR3 has 15 residues. CDR1 is MGHRA and CDR2 is YSYEKL in the germline V gene. The V gene lost 2 bases and the J gene lost 4 bases, with 14 bases spanning the gap. This CDR3 is CASSQTGNFPETQYF. CDR3 nucleotide sequence: TGCGCCAGCAGCCAAACAGGGAACTTTCCAGAGACCCAGTACTTC.

The chain recombines TRBV6-6 with TRBJ2-7; 11 bases agree with TRBD2. This CDR3 comprises 17 residues. The J segment lost 6 bases and the V segment lost 5 bases, leaving 15 bases of the junction unmatched. Germline loops: CDR1 MNHNY, CDR2 SVGAGI (reference sequence). The CDR3 nucleotides are TGTGCCAGCAGTCCCTTCTTTAAGGTAGCGGGAGGGGTCGAGCAGTACTTC. This encodes CASSPFFKVAGGVEQYF.

This chain connects TRBV2 to TRBJ1-2, with D hard to call. Germline values: CDR1 SNHLY, CDR2 FYNNEI. Trimming pared 8 bases from V and 4 bases from J, leaving 14 bases between. This CDR3 has 13 amino acids. The CDR3 DNA follows: TGTGCCAGCGGGCAGGAGTTCGCCTATGGCTACACCTTC. Translation: CASGQEFAYGYTF. Supplemented by reference TRBV2 and TRBJ1-2, the full variable domain reads EPEVTQTPSHQVTQMGQEVILRCVPISNHLYFYWYRQILGQKVEFLVSFYNNEISEKSEIFDDQFSVERPDGSNFTLKIRSTKLEDSAMYFCASGQEFAYGYTFGSGTRLTVV.

In DNA form, the CDR3 reads TGCAGCGGCGGACTAGCGGGAGCTCGGGAGCAGTTCTTC. Protein: CSGGLAGAREQFF. V and J are TRBV29-1 and TRBJ2-1; 13 bases agree with TRBD2. CDR3 size: 13 residues. CDR1 SQVTM and CDR2 ANQGSEA come from the germline V gene. V shed 7 bases, J shed 10 bases, and the junction held 7 bases outside the gene matches.

The chain is built from TRBV18 and TRBJ2-3, with 12 bases lining up with TRBD2. Trimming at V came to 4 bases and at J to 0 bases, leaving 14 bases not matched to a gene. The CDR3 is 20 residues long. Germline CDR1 is KGHSH and CDR2 is LQKENI. CDR3 DNA sequence: TGTGCCAGCTCACACTTTGGTGTGACTAGCGGGGGTACTAGCACAGATACGCAGTATTTT. This translates into CASSHFGVTSGGTSTDTQYF.

The chain links TRBV28 to TRBJ2-3; no firm D call. The length of the CDR3 is 15 residues. Deletions cut 2 bases from V and 3 bases from J, with 12 bases between. In germline, CDR1 is MDHEN, CDR2 SYDVKM. This CDR3 is CASSLGDTFTDTQYF. The CDR3 bases are TGTGCCAGCAGTTTAGGGGATACCTTTACAGATACGCAGTATTTT.

The V and J genes are TRBV10-1 and TRBJ2-7, with 10 nucleotides matching TRBD2. Germline CDR1 and CDR2: WNHNN and SYGVQD (reference sequence). The CDR3 extends over 13 amino acids. The J segment lost 6 bases and the V segment lost 10 bases, leaving 9 bases of the junction unmatched. This CDR3 reads CANLAGESGEQYF. The CDR3 nucleotides are TGCGCCAACCTAGCGGGAGAATCGGGCGAGCAGTACTTC.